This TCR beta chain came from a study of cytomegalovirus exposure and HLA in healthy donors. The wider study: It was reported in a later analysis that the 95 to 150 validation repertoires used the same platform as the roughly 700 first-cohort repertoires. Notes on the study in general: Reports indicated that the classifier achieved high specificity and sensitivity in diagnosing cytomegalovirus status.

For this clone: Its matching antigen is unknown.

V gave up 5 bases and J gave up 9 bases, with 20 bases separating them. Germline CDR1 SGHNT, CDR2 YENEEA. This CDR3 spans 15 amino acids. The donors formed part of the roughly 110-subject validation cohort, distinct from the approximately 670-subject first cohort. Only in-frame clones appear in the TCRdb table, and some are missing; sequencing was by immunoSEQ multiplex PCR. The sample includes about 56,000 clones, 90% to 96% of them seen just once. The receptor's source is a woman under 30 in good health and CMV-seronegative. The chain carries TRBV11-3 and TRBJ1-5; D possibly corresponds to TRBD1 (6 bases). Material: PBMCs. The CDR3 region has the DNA TGTGCCAGCAGCCCCGCAAGGGGGGAGGGTCCGCCCCAGCATTTT. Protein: CASSPARGEGPPQHF.